One and the same sample provided the 14 T cell receptor beta chains below, sequenced in a study of control samples from healthy donors and cancer patients. TCRdb keeps only in-frame clones here, not all; method: immunoSEQ multiplex PCR. Of 65,000 to 100,000 clones in the sample, roughly 89% are singletons; the top ten hold around 17%. Sequencing was carried out using blood. The receptors stem from a man in his forties or fifties in good health.

The chain is built from TRBV5-1 and TRBJ1-1; TRBD1 is a possible D gene (5 bases). Germline values: CDR1 SGHRS, CDR2 YFSETQ. This CDR3 comprises 13 residues. V shed 3 bases and J shed 6 bases, with 12 bases lying between them. The CDR3, as DNA: TGCGCCAGCAGCTCGGGGGGTGTCGCTGAAGCTTTCTTT. Amino acid sequence: CASSSGGVAEAFF.

The chain uses TRBV6-6 and TRBJ1-2, with D possibly TRBD1 on 6 matching bases. There are 12 residues in the CDR3. Germline V lookup: CDR1 MNHNY, CDR2 SVGAGI (reference sequence). With 5 bases removed from V and 5 bases from J, the gap between germline ends came to 9 bases. CDR3 DNA: TGTGCCAGCAGTCAACAGGGTTATGGCTACACCTTC. Its translation: CASSQQGYGYTF.

The chain has TRBV6-5 and TRBJ1-4; D gene ambiguous. In germline, CDR1 is MNHEY, CDR2 SVGAGI. The germline V and J ends were trimmed by 4 bases and 0 bases, with 9 bases remaining between them. The CDR3 has 15 residues. As DNA, the CDR3 is TGTGCCAGCAGTTCCTTCTTTGCAACTAATGAAAAACTGTTTTTT. Protein product: CASSSFFATNEKLFF.

The chain uses TRBV28 and TRBJ1-5; the D is unclear. This CDR3 has 13 residues. The germline V gene has CDR1 MDHEN and CDR2 SYDVKM. V was cut by 10 bases and J by 0 bases, with 10 bases left in between. CDR3 sequence: CAIGPLSNQPQHF. The CDR3 DNA sequence: TGTGCCATCGGACCCCTTAGCAATCAGCCCCAGCATTTT. Together with reference TRBV28 and TRBJ1-5, the CDR3 gives the full variable domain: DVKVTQSSRYLVKRTGEKVFLECVQDMDHENMFWYRQDPGLGLRLIYFSYDVKMKEKGDIPEGYSVSREKKERFSLILESASTNQTSMYLCAIGPLSNQPQHFGDGTRLSIL.

The V call is TRBV24-1, the J call TRBJ2-5; tentatively, D is TRBD1 or TRBD2 (5 bases each). Germline lookup yields CDR1 KGHDR and CDR2 SFDVKD. V lost 0 bases and J lost 5, with 18 bases in between. This CDR3 comprises 17 residues. The DNA of the CDR3 is TGTGCCACCAGTGATTTGGTCGGACCAGGGCGAGGGGAGACCCAGTACTTC. Residues: CATSDLVGPGRGETQYF.

The gene calls are TRBV7-9 and TRBJ1-5; D ambiguous. Trimming cost V 10 bases and J 10 bases, with 17 bases left between them. The germline CDR1 and CDR2 sequences are SEHNR and FQNEAQ (reference sequence). CDR3 size: 12 residues. CDR3 DNA: TGTGCCACCTCGGATGGGTCTGAACCCCAGCATTTT. This gives the protein CATSDGSEPQHF. The variable domain in full, with the rest retrieved from reference TRBV7-9 and TRBJ1-5, is DTGVSQNPRHKITKRGQNVTFRCDPISEHNRLYWYRQTLGQGPEFLTYFQNEAQLEKSRLLSDRFSAERPKGSFSTLEIQRTEQGDSAMYLCATSDGSEPQHFGDGTRLSIL.

The V call is TRBV10-3, the J call TRBJ2-5; 7 bases match TRBD2. The CDR3 length is 15 residues. Germline CDR1 ENHRY, CDR2 SYGVKD. The V gene end was trimmed by 8 bases and the J gene end by 1 base; junction bases not matched to a gene: 10. This chain's CDR3 is CAISRSGGSQETQYF. CDR3 sequence (DNA): TGTGCCATCTCTCGGTCGGGGGGAAGCCAAGAGACCCAGTACTTC.

The chain has TRBV6-5 and TRBJ1-3, with 11 bases that match TRBD1. Germline V CDR1 and CDR2: MNHEY, SVGAGI. The CDR3 loop spans 13 amino acids. V shed 6 bases, J shed 11 bases, and the junction held 6 bases outside the gene matches. CDR3 in DNA: TGTGCCAGCAGATTCGGGACAGGGGGATCCATATATTTT. Translated: CASRFGTGGSIYF.

The V call is TRBV27, the J call TRBJ2-7; 8 bases map to TRBD1. Germline CDR1 reads MNHEY; CDR2 reads SMNVEV (reference sequence). The ends lost 2 bases at V and 6 bases at J; junction bases unmatched: 3. CDR3 length: 13 amino acids. CDR3 bases: TGTGCCAGCAGTTTAAGAGACAGGGGCGAGCAGTACTTC. This codes for CASSLRDRGEQYF.

The rearrangement joins TRBV24-1 to TRBJ2-5; TRBD2 agrees at 14 bases. The J segment lost 4 bases and the V segment lost 2 bases, leaving 5 bases of the junction unmatched. Per germline, CDR1 KGHDR and CDR2 SFDVKD. The length of the CDR3 is 17 residues. The CDR3 loop is CATSDWTSGGPRETQYF. The DNA for the CDR3 is TGTGCCACCAGTGATTGGACTAGCGGGGGGCCGAGAGAGACCCAGTACTTC.

This chain links TRBV24-1 with TRBJ2-2; TRBD1 agrees at 7 bases. This CDR3 comprises 16 residues. The J segment lost 0 bases and the V segment lost 4 bases, leaving 4 bases of the junction unmatched. The germline V gene encodes CDR1 KGHDR and CDR2 SFDVKD. Written as DNA, the CDR3 is TGTGCCACCAGTGACTGGACAGGCCCGAACACCGGGGAGCTGTTTTTT. Residues: CATSDWTGPNTGELFF.

V and J are TRBV6-5 and TRBJ2-5; 7 bases match TRBD1. The germline gives CDR1 MNHEY, CDR2 SVGAGI. V was clipped by 2 bases and J by 9 bases; unmatched bases: 12. This CDR3 has 15 residues. CDR3 DNA sequence: TGTGCCAGCAGTTACGGCCCGGACAGCGACAGGGCCCAGTACTTC. It yields the protein CASSYGPDSDRAQYF.

The genes are TRBV24-1 and TRBJ1-5, with a possible D match to TRBD1 (6 bases). There are 14 residues in the CDR3. From germline, CDR1 is KGHDR and CDR2 SFDVKD. The V end was cut by 4 bases, the J end by 9 bases, with 15 bases between. In DNA, the CDR3 is TGTGCCACCAGTGACCCGGACAGTAGTCGGCCCCAGCATTTT. Amino acid sequence: CATSDPDSSRPQHF.

The rearrangement links TRBV25-1 to TRBJ1-6; D remains ambiguous. The V gene's germline CDR1 is MGHDK and CDR2 SYGVNS. The V and J ends lost 4 bases and 5 bases respectively, with 6 bases between them. The CDR3 runs to 13 residues. CDR3 amino acids: CASSGPDNSPLHF. The DNA for the CDR3 is TGTGCCAGCAGTGGTCCTGATAATTCACCCCTCCACTTT.